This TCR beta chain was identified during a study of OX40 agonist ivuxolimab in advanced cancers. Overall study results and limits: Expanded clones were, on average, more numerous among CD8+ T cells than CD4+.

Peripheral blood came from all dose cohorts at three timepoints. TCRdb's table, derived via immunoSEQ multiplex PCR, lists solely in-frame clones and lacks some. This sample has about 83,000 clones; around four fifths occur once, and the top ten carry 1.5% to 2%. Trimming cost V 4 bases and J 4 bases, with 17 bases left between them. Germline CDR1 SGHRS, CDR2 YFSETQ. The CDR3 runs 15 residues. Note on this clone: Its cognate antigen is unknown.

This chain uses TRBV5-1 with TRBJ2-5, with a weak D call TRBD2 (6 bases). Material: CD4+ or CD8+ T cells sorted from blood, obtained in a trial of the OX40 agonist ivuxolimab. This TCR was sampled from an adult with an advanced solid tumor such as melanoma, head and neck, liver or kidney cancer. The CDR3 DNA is TGCGCCAGCAGCGTGCAACCTAGCGTCCGAGAGACCCAGTACTTC. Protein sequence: CASSVQPSVRETQYF.